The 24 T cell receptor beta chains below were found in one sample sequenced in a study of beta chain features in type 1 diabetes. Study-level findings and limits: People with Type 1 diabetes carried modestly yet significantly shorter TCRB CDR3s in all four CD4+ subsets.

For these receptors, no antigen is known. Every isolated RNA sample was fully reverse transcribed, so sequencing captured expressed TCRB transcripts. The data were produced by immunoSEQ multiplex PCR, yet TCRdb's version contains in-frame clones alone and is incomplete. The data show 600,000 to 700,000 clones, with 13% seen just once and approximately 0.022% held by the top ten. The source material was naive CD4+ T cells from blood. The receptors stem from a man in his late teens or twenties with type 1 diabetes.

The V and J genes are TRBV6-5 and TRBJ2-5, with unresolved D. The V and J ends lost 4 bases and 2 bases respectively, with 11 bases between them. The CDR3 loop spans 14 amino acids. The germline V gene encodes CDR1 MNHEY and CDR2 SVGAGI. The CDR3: CASSSGRLQETQYF. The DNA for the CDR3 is TGTGCCAGCAGTTCTGGACGTTTACAAGAGACCCAGTACTTC.

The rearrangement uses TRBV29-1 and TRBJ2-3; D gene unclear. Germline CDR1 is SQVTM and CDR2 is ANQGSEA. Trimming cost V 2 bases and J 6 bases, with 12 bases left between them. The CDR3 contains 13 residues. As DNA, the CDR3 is TGCAGCGTTGAAAAGGACCCACGGGATACGCAGTATTTT. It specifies CSVEKDPRDTQYF.

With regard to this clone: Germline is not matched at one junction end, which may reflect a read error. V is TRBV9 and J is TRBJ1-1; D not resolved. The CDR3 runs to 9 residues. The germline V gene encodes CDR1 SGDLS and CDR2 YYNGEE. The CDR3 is CASSPTEIF. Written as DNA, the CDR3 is TGTGCCAGCAGCCCTACAGAGATCTTT.

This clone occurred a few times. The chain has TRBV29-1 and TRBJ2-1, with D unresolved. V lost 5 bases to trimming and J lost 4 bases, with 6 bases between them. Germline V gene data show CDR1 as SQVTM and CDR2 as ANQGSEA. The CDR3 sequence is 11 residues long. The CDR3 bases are TGCAGCGTTTTAGGGTACAATGAGCAGTTCTTC. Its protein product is CSVLGYNEQFF.

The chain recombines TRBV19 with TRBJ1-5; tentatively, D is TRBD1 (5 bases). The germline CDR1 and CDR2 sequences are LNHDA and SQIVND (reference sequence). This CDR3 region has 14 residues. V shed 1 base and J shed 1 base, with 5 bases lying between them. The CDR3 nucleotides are TGTGCCAGTAGTATAGCAGGGAGCAATCAGCCCCAGCATTTT. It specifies CASSIAGSNQPQHF. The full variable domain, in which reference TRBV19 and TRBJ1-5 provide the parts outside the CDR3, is DGGITQSPKYLFRKEGQNVTLSCEQNLNHDAMYWYRQDPGQGLRLIYYSQIVNDFQKGDIAEGYSVSREKKESFPLTVTSAQKNPTAFYLCASSIAGSNQPQHFGDGTRLSIL.

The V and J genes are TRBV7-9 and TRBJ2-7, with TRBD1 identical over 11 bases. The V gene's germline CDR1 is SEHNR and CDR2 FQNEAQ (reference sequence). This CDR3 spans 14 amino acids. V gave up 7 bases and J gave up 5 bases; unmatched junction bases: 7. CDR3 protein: CASTLRTGGDEQYF. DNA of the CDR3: TGTGCCAGCACCCTCAGGACAGGGGGCGACGAGCAGTACTTC.

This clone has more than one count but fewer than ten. The CDR3 loop reads CASSLGSVSGNTIYF. The CDR3 coding sequence is TGTGCCAGCAGCTTGGGTAGTGTATCTGGAAACACCATATATTTT. The rearrangement links TRBV5-4 to TRBJ1-3; no firm D call. The ends were cut back, 0 bases at V and 1 base at J, with 8 bases in the middle. The germline gives CDR1 SGHNT, CDR2 YYREEE (reference sequence). The CDR3 totals 15 residues. Using reference TRBV5-4 and TRBJ1-3 for the parts outside the CDR3, the full variable domain is ETGVTQSPTHLIKTRGQQVTLRCSSQSGHNTVSWYQQALGQGPQFIFQYYREEENGRGNFPPRFSGLQFPNYSSELNVNALELDDSALYLCASSLGSVSGNTIYFGEGSWLTVV.

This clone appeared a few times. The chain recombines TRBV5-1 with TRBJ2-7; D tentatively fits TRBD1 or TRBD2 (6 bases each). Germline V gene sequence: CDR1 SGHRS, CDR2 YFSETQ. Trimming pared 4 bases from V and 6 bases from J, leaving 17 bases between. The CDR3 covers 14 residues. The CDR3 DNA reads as TGCGCCAGCAGCGGCGGGACACCGGGTATCGAGCAGTACTTC. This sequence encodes CASSGGTPGIEQYF.

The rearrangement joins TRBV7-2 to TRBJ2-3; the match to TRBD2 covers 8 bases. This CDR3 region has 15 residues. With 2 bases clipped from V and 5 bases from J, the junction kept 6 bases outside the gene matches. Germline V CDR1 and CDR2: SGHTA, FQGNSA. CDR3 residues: CASSLQAGVGDTQYF. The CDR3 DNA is TGTGCCAGCAGCTTACAAGCGGGGGTGGGAGATACGCAGTATTTT.

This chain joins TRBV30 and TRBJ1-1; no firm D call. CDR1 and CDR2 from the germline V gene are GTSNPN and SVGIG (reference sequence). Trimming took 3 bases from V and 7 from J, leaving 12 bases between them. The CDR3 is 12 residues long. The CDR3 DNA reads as TGTGCCTGGAGAATTAGTAGGTTTGAAGCTTTCTTT. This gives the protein CAWRISRFEAFF.

The CDR3 DNA reads as TGTGCCAGCTCACCACAGGGGAACTCCTACGAGCAGTACTTC. Protein product: CASSPQGNSYEQYF. This chain uses TRBV18 with TRBJ2-7, with D tentatively TRBD1 (5 bases). Trimming took off 1 base at V and 0 bases at J, with 7 bases between the two ends. Germline V gives CDR1 KGHSH, CDR2 LQKENI. This CDR3 contains 14 residues.

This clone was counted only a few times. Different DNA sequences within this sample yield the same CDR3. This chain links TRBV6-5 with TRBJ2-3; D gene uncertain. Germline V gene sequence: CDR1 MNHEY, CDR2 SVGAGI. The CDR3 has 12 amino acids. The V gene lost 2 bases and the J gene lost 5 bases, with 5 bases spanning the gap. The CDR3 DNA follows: TGTGCCAGCAGTTACGTCGGAGATACGCAGTATTTT. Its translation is CASSYVGDTQYF.

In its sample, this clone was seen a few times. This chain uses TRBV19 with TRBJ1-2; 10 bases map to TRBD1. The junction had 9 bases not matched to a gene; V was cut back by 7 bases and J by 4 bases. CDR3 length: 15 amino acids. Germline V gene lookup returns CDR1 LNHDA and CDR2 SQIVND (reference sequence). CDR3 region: CASMDPGQGSYGYTF. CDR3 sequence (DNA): TGTGCCAGTATGGATCCGGGACAGGGGTCCTATGGCTACACCTTC.

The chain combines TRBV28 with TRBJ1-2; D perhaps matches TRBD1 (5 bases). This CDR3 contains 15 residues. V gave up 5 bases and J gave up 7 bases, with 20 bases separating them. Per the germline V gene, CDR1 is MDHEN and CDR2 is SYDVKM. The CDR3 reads CASSPHEGTPLGYTF. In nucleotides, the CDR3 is TGTGCCAGCAGTCCCCACGAAGGGACCCCTCTTGGCTACACCTTC.

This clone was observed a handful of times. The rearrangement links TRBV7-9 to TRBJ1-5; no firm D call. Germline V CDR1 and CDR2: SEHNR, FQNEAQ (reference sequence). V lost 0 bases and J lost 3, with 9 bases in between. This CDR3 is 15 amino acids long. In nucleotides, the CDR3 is TGTGCCAGCAGCTTAGCCGGCCAGCTCAATCAGCCCCAGCATTTT. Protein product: CASSLAGQLNQPQHF.

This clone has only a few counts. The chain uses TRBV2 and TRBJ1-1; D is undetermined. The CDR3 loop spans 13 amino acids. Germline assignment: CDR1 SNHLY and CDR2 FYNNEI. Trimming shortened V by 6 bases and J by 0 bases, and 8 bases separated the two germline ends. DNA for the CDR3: TGTGCCAGCAGCTCAGACCTGAACACTGAAGCTTTCTTT. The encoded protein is CASSSDLNTEAFF.

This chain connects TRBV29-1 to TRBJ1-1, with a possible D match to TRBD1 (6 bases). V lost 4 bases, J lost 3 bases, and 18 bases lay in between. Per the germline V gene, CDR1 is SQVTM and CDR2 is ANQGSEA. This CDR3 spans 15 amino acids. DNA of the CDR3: TGCAGCGTTGTACTCGTCGACAGGTGGGACACTGAAGCTTTCTTT. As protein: CSVVLVDRWDTEAFF.

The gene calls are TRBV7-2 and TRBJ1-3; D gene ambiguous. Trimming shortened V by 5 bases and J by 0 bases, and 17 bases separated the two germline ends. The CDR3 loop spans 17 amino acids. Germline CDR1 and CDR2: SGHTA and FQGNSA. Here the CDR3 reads CASSIGPGPSSGNTIYF. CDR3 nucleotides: TGTGCCAGCAGCATAGGACCCGGACCTAGCTCTGGAAACACCATATATTTT.

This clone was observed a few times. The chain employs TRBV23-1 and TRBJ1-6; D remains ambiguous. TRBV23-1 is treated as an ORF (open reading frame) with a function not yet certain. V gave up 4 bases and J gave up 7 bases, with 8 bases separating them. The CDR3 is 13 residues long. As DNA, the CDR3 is TGCGCCAGCAGTCTGCATTTGAATTCACCCCTCCACTTT. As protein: CASSLHLNSPLHF.

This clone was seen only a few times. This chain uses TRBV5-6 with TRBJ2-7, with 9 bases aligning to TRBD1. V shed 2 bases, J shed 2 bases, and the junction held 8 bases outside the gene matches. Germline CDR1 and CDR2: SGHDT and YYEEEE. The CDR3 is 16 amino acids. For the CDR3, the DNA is TGTGCCAGCAGCTTCCCGGGACAGGGCTCGACCTACGAGCAGTACTTC. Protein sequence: CASSFPGQGSTYEQYF.

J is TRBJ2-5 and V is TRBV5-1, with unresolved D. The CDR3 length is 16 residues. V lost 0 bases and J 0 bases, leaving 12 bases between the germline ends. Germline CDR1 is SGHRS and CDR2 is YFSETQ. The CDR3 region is CASSLAVLGYQETQYF. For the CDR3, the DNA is TGCGCCAGCAGCTTGGCCGTACTGGGGTACCAAGAGACCCAGTACTTC.

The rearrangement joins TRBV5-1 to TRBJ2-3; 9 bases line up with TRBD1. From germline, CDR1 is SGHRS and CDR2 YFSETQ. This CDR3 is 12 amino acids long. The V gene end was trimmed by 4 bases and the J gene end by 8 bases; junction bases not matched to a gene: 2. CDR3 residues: CASSVQGATQYF. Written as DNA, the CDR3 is TGCGCCAGCAGCGTACAGGGGGCTACGCAGTATTTT.

Here the CDR3 reads CASSLAFPHEDTQYF. The CDR3 DNA reads TGCGCCAGCAGCTTGGCCTTCCCACACGAGGATACGCAGTATTTT. V is TRBV5-1 and J is TRBJ2-3; D is unresolved. V dropped 0 bases and J dropped 6 bases, with 14 bases sitting between them. Germline CDR1 and CDR2: SGHRS and YFSETQ. The CDR3 length is 15 residues.

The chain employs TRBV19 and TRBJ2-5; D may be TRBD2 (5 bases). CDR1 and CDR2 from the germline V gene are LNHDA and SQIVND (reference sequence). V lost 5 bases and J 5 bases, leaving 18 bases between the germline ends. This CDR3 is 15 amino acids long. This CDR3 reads CASSRTGVLEETQYF. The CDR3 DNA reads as TGTGCCAGTAGTCGAACCGGGGTCCTGGAGGAGACCCAGTACTTC.